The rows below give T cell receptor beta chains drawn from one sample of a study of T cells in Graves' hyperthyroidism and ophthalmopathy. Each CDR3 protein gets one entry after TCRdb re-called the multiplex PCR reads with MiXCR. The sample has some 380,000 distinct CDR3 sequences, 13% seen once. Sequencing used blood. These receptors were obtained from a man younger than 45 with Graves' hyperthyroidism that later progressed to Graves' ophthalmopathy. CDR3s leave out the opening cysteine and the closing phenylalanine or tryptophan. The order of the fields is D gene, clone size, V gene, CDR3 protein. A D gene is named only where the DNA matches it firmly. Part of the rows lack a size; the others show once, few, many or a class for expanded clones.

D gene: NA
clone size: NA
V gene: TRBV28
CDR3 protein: ASRYIIGAGNTIY

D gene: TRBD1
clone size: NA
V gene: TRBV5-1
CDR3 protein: ASSLAPTGGDGYT

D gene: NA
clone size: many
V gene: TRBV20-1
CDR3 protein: SARDARGEYNEQF

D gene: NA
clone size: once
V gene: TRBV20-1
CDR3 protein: SARGPTGPIRENIQY

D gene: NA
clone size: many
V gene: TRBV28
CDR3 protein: ASSTGTILQPQH

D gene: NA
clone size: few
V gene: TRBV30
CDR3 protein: AWSVSRRVNQPQH

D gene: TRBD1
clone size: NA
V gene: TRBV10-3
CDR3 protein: AISPSTGGAGTDTQY

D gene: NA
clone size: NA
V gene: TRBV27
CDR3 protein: ASSRMGGSYEQY

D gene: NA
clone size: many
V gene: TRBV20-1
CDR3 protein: SARDALDSFIFLRMNTEAF

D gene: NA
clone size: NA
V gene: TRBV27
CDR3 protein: ASSFGAEAF

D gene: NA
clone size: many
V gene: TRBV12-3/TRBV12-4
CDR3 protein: ASSPRPRDTQY

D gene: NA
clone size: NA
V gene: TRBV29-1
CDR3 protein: SVVGAWQETQY

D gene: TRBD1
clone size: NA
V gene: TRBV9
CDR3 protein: ASSVYGTGVVGELF

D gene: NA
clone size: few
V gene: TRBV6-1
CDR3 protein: ASSGVTGQF

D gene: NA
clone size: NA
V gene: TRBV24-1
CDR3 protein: ATSAWRGWEKLF

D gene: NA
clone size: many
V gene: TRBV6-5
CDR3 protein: ASSYSDGELF

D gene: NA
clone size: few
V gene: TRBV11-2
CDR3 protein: ASSLGVQTQY

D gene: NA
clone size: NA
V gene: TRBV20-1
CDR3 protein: SASDKTNYGYT

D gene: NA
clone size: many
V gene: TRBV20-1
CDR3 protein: SARLDGSKTQY

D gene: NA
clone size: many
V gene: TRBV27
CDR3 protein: ASSFLGNQPQH

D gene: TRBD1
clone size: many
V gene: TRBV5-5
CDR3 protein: ASSSGQGRTNEKLF

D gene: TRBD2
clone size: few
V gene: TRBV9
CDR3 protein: ASSVGGGSQETQY

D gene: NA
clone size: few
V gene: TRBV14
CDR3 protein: ASSQPTERTRPRRPQH

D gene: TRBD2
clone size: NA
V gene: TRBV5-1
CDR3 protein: ASSLGVGRAQETQY

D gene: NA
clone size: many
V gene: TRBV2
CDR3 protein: ASSEARETQY

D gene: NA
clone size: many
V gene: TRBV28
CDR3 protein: ASSLQGGSWEQY

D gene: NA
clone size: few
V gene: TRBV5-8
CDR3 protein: ASSLFRLGLRVTDTQY

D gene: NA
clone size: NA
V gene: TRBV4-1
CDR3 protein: ASSHEWASISNQPQH

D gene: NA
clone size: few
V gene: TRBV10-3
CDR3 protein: AISDSGYRIETQY

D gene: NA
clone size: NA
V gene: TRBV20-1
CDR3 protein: SAIERGPQH

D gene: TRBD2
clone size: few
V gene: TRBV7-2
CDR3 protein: AGTSGGEQF

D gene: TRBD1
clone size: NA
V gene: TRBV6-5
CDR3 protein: ASSYPPTGSNQPQH

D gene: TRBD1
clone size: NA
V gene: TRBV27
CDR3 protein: ASSLSTGHNEKLF

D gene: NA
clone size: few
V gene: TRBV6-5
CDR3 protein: ASSFPDTDTQY

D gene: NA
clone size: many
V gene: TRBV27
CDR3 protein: ASRAPGHSNQPQH

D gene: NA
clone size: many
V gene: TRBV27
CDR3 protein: ASSPQFAPYEQY

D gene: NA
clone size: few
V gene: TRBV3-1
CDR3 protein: ASSQVPEGLHEQF

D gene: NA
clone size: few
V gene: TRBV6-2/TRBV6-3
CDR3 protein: ASSYSRGSETQY

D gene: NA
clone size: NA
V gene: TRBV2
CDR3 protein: ASSETDAGQETQY

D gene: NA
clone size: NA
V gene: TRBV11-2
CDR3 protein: ASSLDMGVGTDTQY

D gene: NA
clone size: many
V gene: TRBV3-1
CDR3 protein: ASSYRVVNSPLH

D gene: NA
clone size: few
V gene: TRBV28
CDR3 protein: ASSLEGRGYT

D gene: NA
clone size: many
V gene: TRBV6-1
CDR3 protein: AIEGGAGFYEQY

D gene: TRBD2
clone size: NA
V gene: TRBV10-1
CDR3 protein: ASSEWRGANNEQF

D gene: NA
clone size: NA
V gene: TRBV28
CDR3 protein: ASSTSTVGESSYNSPLH

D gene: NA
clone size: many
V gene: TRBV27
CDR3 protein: ASSLLAGRGSNQPQH

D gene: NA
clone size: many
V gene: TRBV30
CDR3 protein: AWSSGDYPNTEAF

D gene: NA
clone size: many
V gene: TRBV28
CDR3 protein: ASTRQTTINSPLH

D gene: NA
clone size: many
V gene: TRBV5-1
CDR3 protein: ASSSKPEHNEQF

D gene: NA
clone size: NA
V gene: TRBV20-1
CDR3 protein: SASAGRETQY